The T cell receptor (beta chain) under discussion was sequenced for a study of T cell repertoires in cytomegalovirus infection. Across the whole study: Shared public TCR beta signatures pointed to both CMV infection and a matching HLA type. Study-level points and caveats: What dominated the ex vivo response were HLA-C-restricted CMV-specific TCR beta clonotypes. People with CMV and the relevant HLA were identified by cumulative public TCR beta family frequency.

From the reads, TCRdb called clonotypes with MiXCR, one entry per CDR3 protein. The repertoire consists of roughly 230,000 distinct CDR3 sequences, with about 5.9% occurring once and the leading ten covering roughly 6.5%. V gave up 0 bases and J gave up 5 bases, with 12 bases separating them. The CDR3 is 15 amino acids. This clonotype has at least ten counts. The target antigen is unknown. Material: PBMCs. V gene TRBV12-3 or TRBV12-4 combines with J gene TRBJ2-3; D may be TRBD1 (6 bases). The receptor's source is a human donor in good health (CMV status not recorded). Some clones in this sample may be carry-over from other donors' samples. The CDR3 region is CASSLALSGQDTQYF. CDR3 DNA sequence: TGTGCCAGCAGTTTAGCGCTTTCGGGACAAGATACGCAGTATTTT.